This T cell receptor (beta chain) came from a study of OX40 agonist ivuxolimab in advanced cancers. Study conclusions and caveats: Some nonresponders additionally presented with little normalized T-cell clonal expansion. In general, CD8+ T cells held more expanded clones than CD4+ did, on average.

Worth noting for this clone: Its antigen remains unknown.

The germline CDR1 and CDR2 sequences are SGHTA and FQGNSA. This CDR3 has 14 amino acids. V was trimmed by 4 bases and J by 2 bases, leaving 12 bases between them. Sequencing was performed with immunoSEQ multiplex PCR; in TCRdb, only in-frame clones are kept and a portion is missing. In the table there are tens of thousands of clones, 91% of which are singletons. This chain joins TRBV7-2 and TRBJ2-7, with D perhaps matching TRBD1 or TRBD2 (5 bases each). Sequenced here: CD4+ or CD8+ T cells sorted from blood, sampled in a trial of the OX40 agonist ivuxolimab. The sequence came from an adult with an advanced solid tumor such as melanoma, head and neck, liver or kidney cancer. Here the CDR3 DNA reads TGTGCCAGCAGCTCAGGGACGGTCCCCTACGAGCAGTACTTC. Residues: CASSSGTVPYEQYF.